The 8 T cell receptor beta chains listed next were all sequenced from one sample in a study of memory CD4+ T cells and cytomegalovirus serostatus. TCRdb's table, derived via immunoSEQ multiplex PCR, lists solely in-frame clones and lacks some. The data contain 40,000 to 55,000 clones, about 78% of them seen just once; the ten biggest clones take up about 0.7%. The sort gate was single viable CD3+CD4+CD8-CD45RO+ cells for memory CD4+ T cells. Sequencing used memory CD4+ T cells from blood. The receptors come from an adult in good health and CMV-seronegative.

This chain joins TRBV9 and TRBJ2-7, with 7 bases that match TRBD2. The CDR3 length is 15 residues. V trimming: 0 bases; J trimming: 2 bases; junction bases outside the gene matches: 5. Germline V gives CDR1 SGDLS, CDR2 YYNGEE. CDR3 bases: TGTGCCAGCAGCGTAGAGCCTAGCGGTGCCTACGAGCAGTACTTC. Protein: CASSVEPSGAYEQYF.

The J gene is TRBJ1-5, the V gene TRBV5-1, with D possibly TRBD1 on 6 matching bases. The CDR3 runs 17 residues. Trimming took off 2 bases at V and 1 base at J, with 16 bases between the two ends. Germline-derived CDR1 and CDR2 are SGHRS and YFSETQ. This CDR3 reads CASSLQPTGGSNQPQHF. The CDR3 DNA reads TGCGCCAGCAGCTTACAACCGACAGGTGGGAGCAATCAGCCCCAGCATTTT.

The CDR3 nucleotides are TGCGCCAGCAGCCAAGATTATTGGGTTGAGCAGTTCTTC. This codes for CASSQDYWVEQFF. This sequence joins TRBV4-1 and TRBJ2-1; D gene uncertain. The germline CDR1 and CDR2 sequences are MGHRA and YSYEKL. Trimming took 0 bases from V and 9 from J, leaving 9 bases between them. The CDR3 totals 13 residues.

J is TRBJ2-1 and V is TRBV19, with D tentatively TRBD1 or TRBD2 (6 bases each). This CDR3 comprises 15 residues. Germline assignment: CDR1 LNHDA and CDR2 SQIVND (reference sequence). V was shortened by 3 bases and J by 8 bases, with 17 bases between the two germline ends. The CDR3 bases are TGTGCCAGTAGTATGGGGGGCAGGGTTACCGATGAGCAGTTCTTC. Its protein is CASSMGGRVTDEQFF.

V gene TRBV11-3 combines with J gene TRBJ2-1; no definite D call. Trimming left V 5 bases short and J 1 base short, with 12 bases between. From germline, CDR1 is SGHNT and CDR2 YENEEA. The CDR3 is 15 amino acids. The CDR3 here is CASSPNSGSYNEQFF. The CDR3 nucleotides read TGTGCCAGCAGCCCGAACAGTGGTTCCTACAATGAGCAGTTCTTC. The complete variable domain, with remaining parts taken from reference TRBV11-3 and TRBJ2-1, reads EAGVVQSPRYKIIEKKQPVAFWCNPISGHNTLYWYLQNLGQGPELLIRYENEEAVDDSQLPKDRFSAERLKGVDSTLKIQPAELGDSAVYLCASSPNSGSYNEQFFGPGTRLTVL.

The chain couples TRBV7-3 to TRBJ2-3; TRBD2 agrees at 8 bases. Germline-derived CDR1 and CDR2 are SGHTA and FQGTGA. The ends lost 0 bases at V and 4 bases at J; junction bases unmatched: 6. CDR3 length equals 16 residues. The CDR3 is CASSLTTGRGPDTQYF. The DNA of the CDR3 is TGTGCCAGCAGCTTAACGACCGGGAGGGGTCCAGATACGCAGTATTTT.

This clone was observed a few times. The rearrangement links TRBV6-1 to TRBJ2-3; TRBD2 aligns across 7 bases. This CDR3 comprises 15 residues. Trimming at V came to 3 bases and at J to 1 base, leaving 4 bases not matched to a gene. The germline V gene has CDR1 MNHNS and CDR2 SASEGT. DNA for the CDR3: TGTGCCAGCAGTGATGCGGGAGCTGGCACAGATACGCAGTATTTT. It codes for CASSDAGAGTDTQYF.

The rearrangement uses TRBV7-2 and TRBJ1-2; no definite D call. V gave up 5 bases and J gave up 4 bases, with 17 bases separating them. CDR3 length equals 15 residues. Germline lookup yields CDR1 SGHTA and CDR2 FQGNSA. The CDR3 protein is CASSRPGEIVYGYTF. In DNA form, the CDR3 reads TGTGCCAGCAGCCGGCCCGGGGAGATTGTCTATGGCTACACCTTC. Supplemented by reference TRBV7-2 and TRBJ1-2, the full variable domain reads GAGVSQSPSNKVTEKGKDVELRCDPISGHTALYWYRQSLGQGLEFLIYFQGNSAPDKSGLPSDRFSAERTGGSVSTLTIQRTQQEDSAVYLCASSRPGEIVYGYTFGSGTRLTVV.